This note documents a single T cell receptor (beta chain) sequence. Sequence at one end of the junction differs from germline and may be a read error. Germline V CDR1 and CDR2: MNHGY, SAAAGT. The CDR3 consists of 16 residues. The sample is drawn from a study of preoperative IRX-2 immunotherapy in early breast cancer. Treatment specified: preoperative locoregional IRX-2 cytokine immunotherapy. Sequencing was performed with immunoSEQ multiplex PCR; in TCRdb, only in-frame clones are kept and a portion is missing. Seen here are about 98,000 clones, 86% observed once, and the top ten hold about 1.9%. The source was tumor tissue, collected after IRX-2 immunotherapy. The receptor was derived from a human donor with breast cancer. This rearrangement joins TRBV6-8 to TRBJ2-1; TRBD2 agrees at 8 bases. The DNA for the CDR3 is TGTGCCAGCAGTGACTCAGCGGGAGTTGTGGTGAATGAGCAGTTCTTC. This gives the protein CASSDSAGVVVNEQFF.